Sequencing of this TCR beta chain was carried out in a study of T cell repertoires in aging, cancer and after chemotherapy. In the case of this clonotype: Its cognate antigen is unknown.

Rearranged V-D-J TRB sequences were amplified with a mixed TRB-A/B primer pool. TCRdb called the multiplex PCR reads again in MiXCR, with one record for every CDR3 protein. Seen here are roughly 2,200 distinct CDR3 sequences, under 35% observed once, and the top ten hold less than 50%. TCR beta rearrangements were amplified from peripheral blood genomic DNA. Findings and limits, study-wide: Immunological memory after chemotherapy cannot be judged from the repertoire data.

Germline values: CDR1 SGHRS, CDR2 YFSETQ. This CDR3 spans 12 amino acids. Deletions cut 6 bases from V and 6 bases from J, with 9 bases between. This sequence was found in a human donor with a blood cancer. The chain recombines TRBV5-1 with TRBJ2-2; D uncertain. Sequencing was performed on blood. This chain's CDR3 is CASNMRPGELFF. CDR3 bases: TGCGCCAGCAATATGCGACCCGGGGAGCTGTTTTTT.